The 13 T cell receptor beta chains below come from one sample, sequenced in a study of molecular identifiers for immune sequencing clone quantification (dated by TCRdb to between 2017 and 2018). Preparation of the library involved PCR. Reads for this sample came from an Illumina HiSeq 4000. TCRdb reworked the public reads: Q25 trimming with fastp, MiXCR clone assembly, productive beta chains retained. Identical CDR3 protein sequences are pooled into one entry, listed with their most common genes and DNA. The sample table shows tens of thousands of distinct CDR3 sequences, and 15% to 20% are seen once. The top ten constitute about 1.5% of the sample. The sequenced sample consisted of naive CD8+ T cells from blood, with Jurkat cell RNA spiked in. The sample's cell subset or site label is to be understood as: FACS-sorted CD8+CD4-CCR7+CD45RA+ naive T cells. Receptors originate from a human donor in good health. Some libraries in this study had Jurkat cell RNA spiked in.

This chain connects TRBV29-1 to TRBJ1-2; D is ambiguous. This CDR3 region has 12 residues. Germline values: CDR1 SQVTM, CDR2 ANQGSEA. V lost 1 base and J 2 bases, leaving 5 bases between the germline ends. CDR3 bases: TGCAGCGTTGAAGGCAACAACTATGGCTACACCTTC. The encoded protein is CSVEGNNYGYTF. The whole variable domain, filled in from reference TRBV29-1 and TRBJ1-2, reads SAVISQKPSRDICQRGTSLTIQCQVDSQVTMMFWYRQQPGQSLTLIATANQGSEATYESGFVIDKFPISRPNLTFSTLTVSNMSPEDSSIYLCSVEGNNYGYTFGSGTRLTVV.

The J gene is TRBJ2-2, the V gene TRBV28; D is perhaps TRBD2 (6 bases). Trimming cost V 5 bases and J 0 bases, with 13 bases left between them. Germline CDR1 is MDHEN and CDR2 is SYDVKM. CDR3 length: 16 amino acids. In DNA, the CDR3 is TGTGCCAGCAGTCCCCTGGGGGGTGCGAACACCGGGGAGCTGTTTTTT. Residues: CASSPLGGANTGELFF.

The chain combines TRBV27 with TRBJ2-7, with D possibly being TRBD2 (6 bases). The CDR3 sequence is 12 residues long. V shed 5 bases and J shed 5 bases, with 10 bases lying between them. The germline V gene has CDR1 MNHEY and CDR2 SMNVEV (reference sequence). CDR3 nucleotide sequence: TGTGCCAGCAGTGGCCCGGGAGACGAGCAGTACTTC. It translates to CASSGPGDEQYF.

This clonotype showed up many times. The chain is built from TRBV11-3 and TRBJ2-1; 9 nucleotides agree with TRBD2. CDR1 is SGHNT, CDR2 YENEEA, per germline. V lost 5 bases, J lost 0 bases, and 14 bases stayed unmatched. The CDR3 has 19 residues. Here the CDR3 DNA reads TGTGCCAGCAGCCCTCGGCGGGAGGGTAGCGGGAGCTCCTACAATGAGCAGTTCTTC. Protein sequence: CASSPRREGSGSSYNEQFF.

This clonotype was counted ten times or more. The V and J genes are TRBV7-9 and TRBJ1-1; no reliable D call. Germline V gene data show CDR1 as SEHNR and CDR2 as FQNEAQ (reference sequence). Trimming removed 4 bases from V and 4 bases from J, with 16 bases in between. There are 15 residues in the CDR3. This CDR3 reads CASSSTALPATEAFF. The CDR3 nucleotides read TGTGCCAGCAGCTCAACAGCGCTGCCCGCCACTGAAGCTTTCTTT.

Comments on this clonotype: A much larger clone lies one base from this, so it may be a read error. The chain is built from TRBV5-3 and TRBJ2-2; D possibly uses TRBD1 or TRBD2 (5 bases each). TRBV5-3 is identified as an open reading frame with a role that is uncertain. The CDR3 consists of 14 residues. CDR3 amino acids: CASSLGFGTGELSF. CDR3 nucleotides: TGTGCCAGTAGCTTAGGGTTCGGGACCGGGGAGCTGTCTTTT.

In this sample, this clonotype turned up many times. The CDR3 DNA is TGTGCCAGCACGGGACTAGCAGATACGCAGTATTTT. Its translation is CASTGLADTQYF. This chain uses TRBV2 with TRBJ2-3; 8 bases fit TRBD2. This CDR3 has 12 amino acids. The germline V gene has CDR1 SNHLY and CDR2 FYNNEI. J gave up 4 bases and V 7 bases, and 1 base lay outside the gene matches.

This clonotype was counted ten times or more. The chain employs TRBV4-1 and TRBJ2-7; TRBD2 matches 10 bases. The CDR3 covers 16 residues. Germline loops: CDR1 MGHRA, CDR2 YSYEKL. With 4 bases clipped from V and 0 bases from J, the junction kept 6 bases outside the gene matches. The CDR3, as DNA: TGCGCCAGCAGCCTAATACTAGCGGGGAGCTCCTACGAGCAGTACTTC. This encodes CASSLILAGSSYEQYF.

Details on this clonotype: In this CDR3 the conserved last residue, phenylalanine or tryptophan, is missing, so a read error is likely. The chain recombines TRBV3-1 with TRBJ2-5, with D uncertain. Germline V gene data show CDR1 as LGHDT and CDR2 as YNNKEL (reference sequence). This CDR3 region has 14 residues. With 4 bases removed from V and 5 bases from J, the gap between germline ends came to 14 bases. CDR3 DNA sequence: TGTGCCAGCAGCCCCCAAGTGGCGATCGAGACCCAGTACTCC. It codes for CASSPQVAIETQYS.

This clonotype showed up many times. CDR3 amino acids: CATRGPDSNQPQHF. In DNA form, the CDR3 reads TGTGCCACCAGGGGCCCCGATAGCAATCAGCCCCAGCATTTT. V is TRBV24-1 and J is TRBJ1-5; D is unresolved. The germline V gene has CDR1 KGHDR and CDR2 SFDVKD. V lost 7 bases and J 0 bases, leaving 9 bases between the germline ends. The CDR3 is made up of 14 amino acids.

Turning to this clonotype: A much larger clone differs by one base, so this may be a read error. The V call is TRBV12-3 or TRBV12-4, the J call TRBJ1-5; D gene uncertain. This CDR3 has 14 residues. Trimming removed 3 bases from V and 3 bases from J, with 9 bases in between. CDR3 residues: CASSFPDNNQPQHF. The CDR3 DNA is TGTGCCAGCAGTTTCCCCGATAACAATCAGCCCCAGCATTTT.

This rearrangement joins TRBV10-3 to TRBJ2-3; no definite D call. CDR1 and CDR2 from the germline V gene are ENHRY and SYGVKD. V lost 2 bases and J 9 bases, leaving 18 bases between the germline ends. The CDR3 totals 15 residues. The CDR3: CAISEPQSPGDTQYF. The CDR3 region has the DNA TGTGCCATCAGTGAGCCACAAAGCCCTGGTGACACGCAGTATTTT.

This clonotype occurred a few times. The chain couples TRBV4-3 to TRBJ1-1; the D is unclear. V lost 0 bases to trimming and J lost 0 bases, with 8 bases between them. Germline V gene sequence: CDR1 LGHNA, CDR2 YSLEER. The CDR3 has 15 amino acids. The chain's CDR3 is CASSQDRVVNTEAFF. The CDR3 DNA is TGCGCCAGCAGCCAAGATCGGGTGGTGAACACTGAAGCTTTCTTT.